One sample yielded the 7 T cell receptor beta chains listed below, sequenced in a study of blood T cell repertoires in COVID-19. Generated by immunoSEQ multiplex PCR, the TCRdb table keeps only in-frame clones and is missing some. Of approximately 140,000 clones in the sample, just under 85% were seen once. Material for sequencing was PBMCs or T cells enriched from blood (not recorded which). These receptors all come from a woman between 45 and 65 years old with acute COVID-19.

The chain links TRBV27 to TRBJ2-1; 8 positions match TRBD2. The ends lost 0 bases at V and 4 bases at J; junction bases unmatched: 5. This CDR3 is 16 amino acids long. Germline loops: CDR1 MNHEY, CDR2 SMNVEV (reference sequence). The CDR3 coding sequence is TGTGCCAGCAGTTTATCTAGCGGGGCCACTTACAATGAGCAGTTCTTC. Translated: CASSLSSGATYNEQFF.

The chain recombines TRBV4-1 with TRBJ1-1; 7 nucleotides match TRBD1. The ends lost 4 bases at V and 4 bases at J; junction bases unmatched: 3. This CDR3 has 13 residues. In germline, CDR1 is MGHRA, CDR2 YSYEKL. The CDR3 coding sequence is TGCGCCAGCAGCCCAGGGACAGCCACTGAAGCTTTCTTT. Translation: CASSPGTATEAFF.

The rearrangement joins TRBV2 to TRBJ2-7; 12 bases align to TRBD2. Trimming removed 6 bases from V and 0 bases from J; junction bases left unmatched: 12. The CDR3 loop spans 18 amino acids. In germline, CDR1 is SNHLY, CDR2 FYNNEI. CDR3 sequence: CASRRTSGTLISSYEQYF. The CDR3 coding sequence is TGTGCCAGCAGACGGACTAGCGGGACGTTAATAAGCTCCTACGAGCAGTACTTC.

The rearrangement uses TRBV3-1 (or the pseudogene TRBV3-2) and TRBJ1-2, with D perhaps matching TRBD1 (6 bases). The CDR3 runs 14 residues. Germline lookup yields CDR1 LGHDT and CDR2 YNNKEL (reference sequence). Trimming shortened V by 1 base and J by 7 bases, and 13 bases separated the two germline ends. CDR3 sequence: CASSQASGGFGYTF. CDR3 DNA: TGTGCCAGCAGCCAAGCTTCGGGGGGCTTTGGCTACACCTTC.

This chain uses TRBV2 with TRBJ1-2; possibly TRBD1 for D (5 bases). The CDR3 runs 13 residues. The germline CDR1 and CDR2 sequences are SNHLY and FYNNEI. V lost 7 bases, J lost 0 bases, and 9 bases lay in between. DNA for the CDR3: TGTGCCAGCATGACAGCTTCTAACTATGGCTACACCTTC. It specifies CASMTASNYGYTF.

The CDR3 nucleotides are TGTGCCAGCAGCCGCAGAGGGACAGATACGCAGTATTTT. It specifies CASSRRGTDTQYF. V and J are TRBV2 and TRBJ2-3, with D possibly being TRBD2 (5 bases). The CDR3 sequence is 13 residues long. Germline V CDR1 and CDR2: SNHLY, FYNNEI. V was cut by 6 bases and J by 3 bases, with 10 bases left in between.

The chain carries TRBV3-1 (or the pseudogene TRBV3-2) and TRBJ2-7; 15 positions match TRBD2. Germline V gives CDR1 LGHDT, CDR2 YNNKEL (reference sequence). The CDR3 has 15 amino acids. The ends lost 4 bases at V and 6 bases at J; junction bases unmatched: 4. The CDR3 nucleotides are TGTGCCAGCAGCCCCAGGACTAGCGGGAGGGGCGAGCAGTACTTC. Encoded protein: CASSPRTSGRGEQYF.